This T cell receptor (beta chain) was sequenced in a study of Ad26.COV2.S vaccination and SARS-CoV-2 variants. The wider study: Trial arm assignment for the donor was COV1001 Ad26.COV2.S.

This clone showed up just once. Treatment noted: roughly 19 received Ad26.COV2.S at low or high dose, single or two shots; 5 received placebo; per-sample allocation not given. Day 63 following the first vaccine or placebo injection was when the samples were taken. Trimming left V 4 bases short and J 4 bases short, with 17 bases between. The germline gives CDR1 SGHDN, CDR2 FVKESK. The CDR3 covers 15 residues. The repertoire was sequenced with immunoSEQ multiplex PCR; TCRdb's copy has only in-frame clones and lacks some. The profile shows some 520,000 clones, roughly 89% of them singletons. The sequencing used peripheral blood, collected in a trial of Ad26.COV2.S vaccine versus placebo. V gene TRBV14 combines with J gene TRBJ2-7, with D perhaps TRBD2 (6 bases). The receptor was isolated from a person aged 18-60 years who received the Ad26.COV2.S COVID-19 vaccine or a placebo. CDR3 DNA: TGTGCCAGCAGCCGAGGCGGGGCCGGTTTGTACGAGCAGTACTTC. This translates into CASSRGGAGLYEQYF.